The 21 T cell receptor beta chains given below trace back to one sample, sequenced in a study of neurological immune-mediated disorders (dated by TCRdb to 2018 to 2020). Receptor amplification or capture employed 5' RACE. TCRdb names Illumina HiSeq 2500 as the instrument used. The raw public reads went through TCRdb reprocessing: fastp at Q25, MiXCR clone calling, in-frame beta chains kept. CDR3 protein duplicates are merged, each entry listing the most common genes and DNA. The sample profile shows about 46,000 distinct CDR3 sequences; over 9% of them were found once. The ten top clones hold about 5% of the sample. The sequenced sample was PBMCs. These receptors all come from a man aged 65 to 85 with HTLV-1-associated myelopathy (HAM/TSP).

This clonotype came up many times. This chain links TRBV4-1 with TRBJ2-1; TRBD1 might be the D (6 bases). The germline V gene encodes CDR1 MGHRA and CDR2 YSYEKL. V lost 0 bases, J lost 8 bases, and 8 bases lay in between. This CDR3 has 13 residues. The CDR3 region has the DNA TGCGCCAGCAGCCAAGAGTCAGGGGATGAGCAGTTCTTC. Residues: CASSQESGDEQFF.

There are many counts of this clonotype. The chain has TRBV7-2 and TRBJ2-7; 13 bases fit TRBD2. The ends lost 2 bases at V and 5 bases at J; junction bases unmatched: 6. The CDR3 loop spans 16 amino acids. CDR1 and CDR2 (germline): SGHTA, FQGNSA. CDR3 DNA sequence: TGTGCCAGCAGCTTACAGGTGGGGACTAGCGGGAACGAGCAGTACTTC. This encodes CASSLQVGTSGNEQYF.

This clonotype has at least ten counts. The rearrangement uses TRBV5-5 and TRBJ2-5; 12 bases agree with TRBD2. Germline V gene data show CDR1 as SGHKS and CDR2 as YYEKEE (reference sequence). V was pared by 4 bases and J by 5 bases, with 15 bases of the junction left unmatched. The CDR3 covers 18 residues. In DNA, the CDR3 is TGTGCCAGCAGCCCGATTACGACTAGCGGGAGAGTGAGGGAGACCCAGTACTTC. Its protein product is CASSPITTSGRVRETQYF.

This CDR3 is CASSRDRSYNEQFF. In DNA, the CDR3 is TGTGCCAGCAGCCGGGACAGGAGCTACAATGAGCAGTTCTTC. The chain carries TRBV6-1 and TRBJ2-1; 8 nucleotides align to TRBD1. The V and J ends lost 6 bases and 3 bases, in that order; junction bases with no gene match: 4. CDR1 is MNHNS and CDR2 is SASEGT in the germline V gene. The CDR3 sequence is 14 residues long.

This clonotype has a count of ten or more. The V gene is TRBV5-1, the J gene TRBJ1-6; no reliable D call. V was shortened by 2 bases and J by 4 bases, with 13 bases between the two germline ends. Germline CDR1 is SGHRS and CDR2 is YFSETQ. The CDR3 consists of 16 residues. The CDR3 sequence is CASSFSADYYNSPLHF. In DNA form, the CDR3 reads TGCGCCAGCAGCTTTAGTGCAGACTATTATAATTCACCCCTCCACTTT.

This clonotype was seen repeatedly, ten times or more. This chain links TRBV18 with TRBJ2-7; TRBD2 aligns across 8 bases. V gave up 10 bases and J gave up 5 bases; unmatched junction bases: 10. Germline-derived CDR1 and CDR2 are KGHSH and LQKENI. The CDR3 contains 13 residues. The CDR3 DNA reads TGTGCCACCTCTCTCGGGACTAGTGACGAGCAGTACTTC. This gives the protein CATSLGTSDEQYF.

This chain uses TRBV9 with TRBJ2-7, with D tentatively TRBD1 (5 bases). From germline, CDR1 is SGDLS and CDR2 YYNGEE. The CDR3 runs 15 residues. Trimming stripped 3 bases from V and 2 bases from J, with 15 bases between. CDR3 nucleotides: TGTGCCAGCAGCGCGGGCCCAGGGTCCACCTACGAGCAGTACTTC. This codes for CASSAGPGSTYEQYF.

This clonotype occurred many times. This chain joins TRBV6-5 and TRBJ1-5, with D perhaps matching TRBD1 (5 bases). CDR1 and CDR2 (germline): MNHEY, SVGAGI. Trimming cost V 6 bases and J 0 bases, with 12 bases left between them. This CDR3 has 15 residues. The CDR3 bases are TGTGCCAGCAGAACTTGGGGGGGTAGCAATCAGCCCCAGCATTTT. It codes for CASRTWGGSNQPQHF.

This clonotype was counted at least ten times. This chain connects TRBV24-1 to TRBJ2-7; D is uncertain. V dropped 2 bases and J dropped 2 bases, with 9 bases sitting between them. Germline V lookup: CDR1 KGHDR, CDR2 SFDVKD. The CDR3 spans 14 residues. In nucleotides, the CDR3 is TGTGCCACCAGTGATTCCGGATCCGCCTACGAGCAGTACTTC. Protein: CATSDSGSAYEQYF.

This clonotype came up many times. The chain is built from TRBV7-2 and TRBJ2-5, with D unresolved. The V end lost 5 bases, the J end lost 5 bases, and 9 bases lay between the germline ends. In germline, CDR1 is SGHTA, CDR2 FQGNSA. CDR3 length equals 12 residues. CDR3 protein: CASSPLGETQYF. The CDR3 region has the DNA TGTGCCAGCAGCCCACTCGGGGAGACCCAGTACTTC.

This clonotype was detected many times. V is TRBV12-3 or TRBV12-4 and J is TRBJ2-7, with D perhaps TRBD1 (5 bases). V was cut by 6 bases and J by 4 bases, with 16 bases left in between. This CDR3 region has 14 residues. CDR3 region: CASSTGSGKYEQYF. The CDR3 DNA reads as TGTGCCAGCAGCACCGGGTCAGGGAAATACGAGCAGTACTTC.

In its sample, this clonotype was seen many times. V gene TRBV10-3 combines with J gene TRBJ2-1, with D uncertain. Per the germline V gene, CDR1 is ENHRY and CDR2 is SYGVKD. Trimming removed 5 bases from V and 3 bases from J, with 2 bases in between. The CDR3 is made up of 11 amino acids. CDR3 in amino acids: CAISNYNEQFF. The CDR3 DNA reads TGTGCCATCAGTAACTACAATGAGCAGTTCTTC.

This clonotype was observed many times. This chain joins TRBV5-1 and TRBJ2-7; 9 nucleotides match TRBD2. The CDR3 extends over 15 amino acids. V dropped 0 bases and J dropped 7; count of bases not matched to a gene: 8. Germline CDR1 SGHRS, CDR2 YFSETQ. Here the CDR3 DNA reads TGCGCCAGCAGCTTGGCGGCGGGACTAGCCGGTGAGCAGTACTTC. It is translated as CASSLAAGLAGEQYF.

This clonotype occurred many times. This rearrangement joins TRBV5-4 to TRBJ2-2, with a possible D match to TRBD1 (6 bases). Trimming stripped 6 bases from V and 9 bases from J, with 24 bases between. The CDR3 length is 16 residues. Germline V gives CDR1 SGHNT, CDR2 YYREEE (reference sequence). The DNA of the CDR3 is TGTGCCAGCATGGTCGGTGCGTCAGGGGAGACCCGGGAGCTGTTTTTT. Translated: CASMVGASGETRELFF.

The rearrangement uses TRBV4-3 and TRBJ2-7, with a weak D call TRBD2 (5 bases). V lost 1 base to trimming and J lost 4 bases, with 8 bases between them. Looked up from germline, CDR1 is LGHNA and CDR2 is YSLEER. This CDR3 has 13 amino acids. This CDR3 is CASSQVRGYEQYF. CDR3 nucleotide sequence: TGCGCCAGCAGCCAAGTTCGGGGTTACGAGCAGTACTTC.

Ten or more counts support this clonotype. The chain recombines TRBV14 with TRBJ1-5; D is perhaps TRBD1 (5 bases). V was pared by 5 bases and J by 5 bases, with 10 bases between. CDR3 size: 13 residues. Germline assignment: CDR1 SGHDN and CDR2 FVKESK. The CDR3 loop reads CASSRQGDQPQHF. The CDR3 DNA is TGTGCCAGCAGCAGGCAGGGAGATCAGCCCCAGCATTTT.

As to this clonotype: A read error may be the cause here, since a much bigger clone is one base away. The V gene is TRBV9, the J gene TRBJ2-1; maybe TRBD1 (5 bases). V was clipped by 8 bases and J by 12 bases, with 18 bases between them. Germline V gives CDR1 SGDLS, CDR2 YYNGEE. The CDR3 sequence is 12 residues long. The CDR3 region is CARSPQGVGQFF. The CDR3 coding sequence is TGTGCCAGAAGCCCCCAAGGGGTAGGGCAGTTCTTC.

This clonotype was detected ten times or more. The V and J genes are TRBV20-1 and TRBJ2-5; D possibly corresponds to TRBD2 (6 bases). V gave up 5 bases and J gave up 5 bases, with 15 bases separating them. Germline V lookup: CDR1 DFQATT, CDR2 SNEGSKA (reference sequence). The CDR3 covers 13 residues. The CDR3, as DNA: TGCAGTGCTGGCCCCGGGCTAGCGGAGACCCAGTACTTC. Translated: CSAGPGLAETQYF.

This clonotype was observed many times. The chain's CDR3 is CASSNRGQGSVTEAFF. For the CDR3, the DNA is TGCGCCAGCAGCAATCGGGGACAGGGGAGCGTCACTGAAGCTTTCTTT. This chain connects TRBV5-1 to TRBJ1-1; 10 bases map to TRBD1. The CDR3 is 16 amino acids. The junction had 10 bases not matched to a gene; V was cut back by 4 bases and J by 4 bases. CDR1 is SGHRS, CDR2 YFSETQ, per germline.

This clonotype was detected ten times or more. This chain links TRBV20-1 with TRBJ2-1; 11 bases are a match to TRBD2. The CDR3 length is 17 residues. Germline assignment: CDR1 DFQATT and CDR2 SNEGSKA (reference sequence). Trimming took 4 bases from V and 6 from J; bases not matched to a gene: 14. The CDR3 reads CSATGGLAGGRGNEQFF. CDR3 coding DNA: TGCAGTGCTACGGGGGGTCTAGCGGGAGGAAGGGGCAATGAGCAGTTCTTC.

This clonotype appeared many times. The rearrangement uses TRBV13 and TRBJ1-3; no clear D. This CDR3 region has 14 residues. V lost 6 bases, J lost 9 bases, and 18 bases lay in between. Looked up from germline, CDR1 is PRHDT and CDR2 is FYEKMQ (reference sequence). The CDR3 region has the DNA TGTGCCAGCAGGAAGGGTCTTGGTTTGGCCACCATATATTTT. Its translation is CASRKGLGLATIYF.